The present TCR beta chain was sequenced within a study of shared clonotypes between healthy human individuals. The CDR3 runs 11 residues. Trimming shortened V by 6 bases and J by 15 bases, and 15 bases separated the two germline ends. Germline CDR1 SGHTA, CDR2 FQGNSA. TCRdb keeps only in-frame clones here, not all; method: immunoSEQ multiplex PCR. The sample includes a few million clones, around 95% of them seen just once. This clonotype was obtained from a man aged 18 to 30 in good health. Sequenced input: naive CD4+ T cells sorted from blood. Documented subset: CD45RA+ positively selected. This chain connects TRBV7-2 to TRBJ2-1; the D call may be TRBD1 or TRBD2 (5 bases each). CDR3 protein: CASSQGDRGFF. The CDR3, as DNA: TGTGCCAGCAGTCAAGGGGATCGGGGGTTCTTC.